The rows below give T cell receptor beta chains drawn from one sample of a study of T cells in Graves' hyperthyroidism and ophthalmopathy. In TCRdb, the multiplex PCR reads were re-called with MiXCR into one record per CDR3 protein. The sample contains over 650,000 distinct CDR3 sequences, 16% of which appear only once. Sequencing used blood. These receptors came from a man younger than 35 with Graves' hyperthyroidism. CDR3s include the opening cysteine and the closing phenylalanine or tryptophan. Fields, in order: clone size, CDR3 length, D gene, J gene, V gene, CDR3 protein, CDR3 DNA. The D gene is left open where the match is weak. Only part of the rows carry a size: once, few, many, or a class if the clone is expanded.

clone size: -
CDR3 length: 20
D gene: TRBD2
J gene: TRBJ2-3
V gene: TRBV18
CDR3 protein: CASSPFGLAGLGSGADTQYF
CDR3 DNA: TGTGCCAGCTCACCCTTCGGACTAGCGGGACTTGGGTCGGGTGCAGATACGCAGTATTTT

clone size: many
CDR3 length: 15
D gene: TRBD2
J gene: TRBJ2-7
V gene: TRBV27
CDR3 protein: CASSPGGSGIFEQYF
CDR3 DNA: TGTGCCAGCAGCCCTGGGGGTAGCGGGATCTTCGAGCAGTACTTC

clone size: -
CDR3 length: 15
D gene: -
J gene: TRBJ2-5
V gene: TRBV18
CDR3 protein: CASSPGDSTQETQYF
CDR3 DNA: TGTGCCAGCTCACCAGGGGATAGTACCCAAGAGACCCAGTACTTC

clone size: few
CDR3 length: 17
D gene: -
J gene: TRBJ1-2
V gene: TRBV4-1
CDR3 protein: CASSQVLPRRGNYGYTF
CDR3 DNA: TGCGCCAGCAGCCAAGTTCTCCCCAGAAGGGGTAACTATGGCTACACCTTC

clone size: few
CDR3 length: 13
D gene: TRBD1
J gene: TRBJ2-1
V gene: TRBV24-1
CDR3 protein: CATRGQADNEQFF
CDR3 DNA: TGTGCCACCAGGGGACAGGCCGACAATGAGCAGTTCTTC

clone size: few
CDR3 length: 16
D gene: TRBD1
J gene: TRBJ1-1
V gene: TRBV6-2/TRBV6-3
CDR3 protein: CASSYISWQGAAEAFF
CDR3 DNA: TGTGCCAGCAGTTACATCTCCTGGCAGGGGGCAGCTGAAGCTTTCTTT

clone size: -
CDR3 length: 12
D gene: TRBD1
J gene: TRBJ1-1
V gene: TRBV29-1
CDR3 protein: CSVAYRGTEAFF
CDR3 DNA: TGCAGCGTTGCCTACAGGGGCACTGAAGCTTTCTTT

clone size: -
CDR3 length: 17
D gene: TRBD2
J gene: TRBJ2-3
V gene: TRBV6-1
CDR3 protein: CASSQIILAGSTDTQYF
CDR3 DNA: TGTGCCAGCAGTCAGATAATACTAGCGGGGTCCACAGATACGCAGTATTTT

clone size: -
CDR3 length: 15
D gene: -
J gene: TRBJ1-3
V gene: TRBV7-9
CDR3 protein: CASSYKQGAGNTIYF
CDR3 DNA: TGTGCCAGCAGCTACAAGCAGGGCGCTGGAAACACCATATATTTT

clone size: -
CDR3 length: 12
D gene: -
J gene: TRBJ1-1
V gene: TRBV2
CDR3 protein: CASSKESSEAFF
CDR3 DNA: TGTGCCAGCAGCAAGGAATCGTCTGAAGCTTTCTTT

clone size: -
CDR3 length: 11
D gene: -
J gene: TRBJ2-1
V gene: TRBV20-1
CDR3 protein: CSVLRVLEQFF
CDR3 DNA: TGCAGTGTATTGAGGGTACTTGAGCAGTTCTTC

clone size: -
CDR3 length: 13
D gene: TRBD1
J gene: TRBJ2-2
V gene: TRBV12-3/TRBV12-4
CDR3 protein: CASSLGDRARLFF
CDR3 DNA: TGTGCCAGCAGTTTAGGGGACAGGGCCAGGCTGTTTTTT

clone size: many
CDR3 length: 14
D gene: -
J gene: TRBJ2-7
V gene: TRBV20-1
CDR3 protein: CSARGVGGSYEQYF
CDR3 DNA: TGCAGTGCTAGGGGGGTGGGAGGTTCCTACGAGCAGTACTTC

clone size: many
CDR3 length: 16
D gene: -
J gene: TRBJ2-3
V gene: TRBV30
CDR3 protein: CAWSDLAPRGTDTQYF
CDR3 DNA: TGTGCCTGGAGCGATCTCGCCCCCCGGGGTACAGATACGCAGTATTTT

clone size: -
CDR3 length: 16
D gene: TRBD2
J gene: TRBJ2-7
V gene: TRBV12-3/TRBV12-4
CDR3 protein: CASRRTSGSDRHEQYF
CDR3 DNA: TGTGCCAGCAGAAGGACTAGCGGGAGCGACCGGCACGAGCAGTACTTC